One sample yielded the 15 T cell receptor beta chains listed below, sequenced in a study of control samples from healthy donors and cancer patients. Repertoires were generated with immunoSEQ multiplex PCR, while TCRdb's copy carries only in-frame clones and drops some. This table holds some 70,000 clones, 83% found once. Source material: blood. All receptors derive from a man aged 60 to 69 in good health.

The chain is built from TRBV18 and TRBJ1-1; the D gene is possibly TRBD1 (6 bases). The V end lost 2 bases, the J end lost 0 bases, and 10 bases lay between the germline ends. The CDR3 sequence is 15 residues long. Per the germline V gene, CDR1 is KGHSH and CDR2 is LQKENI. The CDR3 sequence: CASSPDRILNTEAFF. CDR3 bases: TGTGCCAGCTCACCAGACAGGATTTTGAACACTGAAGCTTTCTTT.

The chain has TRBV30 and TRBJ1-1; D gene unclear. Germline V lookup: CDR1 GTSNPN, CDR2 SVGIG (reference sequence). The CDR3 covers 13 residues. Between the trimmed V and J ends, which lost 0 bases and 2 bases, there was a span of 7 bases. This CDR3 is CAWSVKGNTEAFF. The CDR3 DNA is TGTGCCTGGAGTGTCAAGGGCAACACTGAAGCTTTCTTT.

Only a few counts were recorded for this clone. V is TRBV28 and J is TRBJ2-2; D is uncertain. The germline CDR1 and CDR2 sequences are MDHEN and SYDVKM. This CDR3 is 16 amino acids long. V lost 7 bases, J lost 1 base, and 16 bases lay in between. The CDR3 loop is CASTNPTNLNTGELFF. CDR3 in DNA: TGTGCCAGCACCAACCCCACAAATCTGAACACCGGGGAGCTGTTTTTT.

The genes are TRBV5-4 and TRBJ1-2; TRBD1 is a possible D gene (5 bases). Germline V CDR1 and CDR2: SGHNT, YYREEE (reference sequence). The CDR3 extends over 12 amino acids. V was pared by 5 bases and J by 7 bases, with 12 bases between. The DNA of the CDR3 is TGTGCCAGCAGGGGGCAGGGCGGTGGCTACACCTTC. Its translation: CASRGQGGGYTF. Using reference TRBV5-4 and TRBJ1-2 for the parts outside the CDR3, the full variable domain is ETGVTQSPTHLIKTRGQQVTLRCSSQSGHNTVSWYQQALGQGPQFIFQYYREEENGRGNFPPRFSGLQFPNYSSELNVNALELDDSALYLCASRGQGGGYTFGSGTRLTVV.

The chain uses TRBV19 and TRBJ1-4; no reliable D call. V shed 5 bases and J shed 5 bases, with 15 bases lying between them. This CDR3 comprises 15 residues. CDR1 is LNHDA and CDR2 is SQIVND in the germline V gene (reference sequence). The CDR3 region is CASSWSVGRNEKLFF. The CDR3, as DNA: TGTGCCAGTAGTTGGTCCGTCGGTCGGAATGAAAAACTGTTTTTT.

The chain has TRBV2 and TRBJ2-3; 11 bases are a match to TRBD2. This CDR3 is 16 amino acids long. The ends lost 5 bases at V and 5 bases at J; junction bases unmatched: 9. Germline V gives CDR1 SNHLY, CDR2 FYNNEI. CDR3 protein: CASSSGLAVIKDTQYF. The CDR3 coding sequence is TGTGCCAGCAGTTCGGGACTAGCGGTAATAAAAGATACGCAGTATTTT.

The CDR3 DNA reads TGTGCCAGCAGCTTGGCGTTTAGAGGGGGCAAGACAGATACGCAGTATTTT. This encodes CASSLAFRGGKTDTQYF. The J gene is TRBJ2-3, the V gene TRBV5-6, with 7 bases fitting TRBD1. J lost 3 bases, V lost 0 bases, and 10 bases had no gene match. Germline V gene lookup returns CDR1 SGHDT and CDR2 YYEEEE. The CDR3 is made up of 17 amino acids. The full variable domain, in which reference TRBV5-6 and TRBJ2-3 provide the parts outside the CDR3, is DAGVTQSPTHLIKTRGQQVTLRCSPKSGHDTVSWYQQALGQGPQFIFQYYEEEERQRGNFPDRFSGHQFPNYSSELNVNALLLGDSALYLCASSLAFRGGKTDTQYFGPGTRLTVL.

This sequence joins TRBV3-1 (or the pseudogene TRBV3-2) and TRBJ1-6; D uncertain. The CDR3 totals 11 residues. V was trimmed by 1 base and J by 14 bases, leaving 6 bases between them. Germline V CDR1 and CDR2: LGHDT, YNNKEL (reference sequence). The CDR3 protein is CASSQGQTLHF. The DNA for the CDR3 is TGTGCCAGCAGCCAAGGTCAGACCCTCCACTTT.

The chain employs TRBV2 and TRBJ2-7, with D possibly matching TRBD2 (5 bases). The CDR3 consists of 13 residues. V was trimmed by 6 bases and J by 6 bases, leaving 15 bases between them. CDR1 and CDR2 from the germline V gene are SNHLY and FYNNEI. CDR3 sequence reads: CASSGRVAGEQYF. Written as DNA, the CDR3 is TGTGCCAGCAGCGGGCGGGTGGCGGGCGAGCAGTACTTC.

The gene calls are TRBV19 and TRBJ1-1; D gene uncertain. The V end was cut by 5 bases, the J end by 2 bases, with 9 bases between. Germline CDR1 LNHDA, CDR2 SQIVND (reference sequence). The length of the CDR3 is 13 residues. The CDR3 nucleotides are TGTGCCAGTAGTCCCGGCAGAAACACTGAAGCTTTCTTT. It translates to CASSPGRNTEAFF.

The chain uses TRBV7-2 and TRBJ2-7, with 11 bases fitting TRBD2. The trim removed 5 bases at V and 0 bases at J, leaving 9 bases unmatched. This CDR3 is 17 amino acids long. The V gene's germline CDR1 is SGHTA and CDR2 FQGNSA. CDR3 DNA: TGTGCCAGCAGCCCCCAGGGACTAGCGGCGGCCTCCTACGAGCAGTACTTC. This translates into CASSPQGLAAASYEQYF.

This rearrangement joins TRBV7-2 to TRBJ1-3; D gene unclear. The CDR3 loop spans 14 amino acids. Germline values: CDR1 SGHTA, CDR2 FQGNSA. Trimming took 1 base from V and 4 from J, leaving 8 bases between them. The CDR3 spells CASSLGGPGNTIYF. The CDR3 DNA sequence: TGTGCCAGCAGCTTAGGAGGTCCCGGAAACACCATATATTTT.

The chain links TRBV14 to TRBJ2-2; 10 nucleotides line up with TRBD2. The CDR3 has 16 amino acids. V lost 4 bases, J lost 1 base, and 3 bases stayed unmatched. From germline, CDR1 is SGHDN and CDR2 FVKESK. The CDR3 DNA reads TGTGCCAGCAGCCTTTGGACTAGCGGGAACACCGGGGAGCTGTTTTTT. Protein: CASSLWTSGNTGELFF.

This clone is categorized as medium-sized. This chain connects TRBV4-2 to TRBJ1-1; the D gene is possibly TRBD1 (6 bases). The germline V and J ends were trimmed by 4 bases and 1 base, with 10 bases remaining between them. This CDR3 is built from 14 residues. Per germline, CDR1 LGHNA and CDR2 YNFKEQ. The chain's CDR3 is CASSLQGWNTEAFF. CDR3 in DNA: TGTGCCAGCAGCCTACAGGGCTGGAACACTGAAGCTTTCTTT.

This clone is termed medium-sized. This chain connects TRBV3-1 (or the pseudogene TRBV3-2) to TRBJ2-1; TRBD2 agrees at 7 bases. From germline, CDR1 is LGHDT and CDR2 YNNKEL (reference sequence). After removal of 0 bases from V and 5 bases from J, the junction contained 10 bases not matched to a gene. The CDR3 spans 17 residues. CDR3 sequence reads: CASSQEGQAGWDNEQFF. DNA for the CDR3: TGTGCCAGCAGCCAAGAAGGGCAAGCGGGATGGGACAATGAGCAGTTCTTC.